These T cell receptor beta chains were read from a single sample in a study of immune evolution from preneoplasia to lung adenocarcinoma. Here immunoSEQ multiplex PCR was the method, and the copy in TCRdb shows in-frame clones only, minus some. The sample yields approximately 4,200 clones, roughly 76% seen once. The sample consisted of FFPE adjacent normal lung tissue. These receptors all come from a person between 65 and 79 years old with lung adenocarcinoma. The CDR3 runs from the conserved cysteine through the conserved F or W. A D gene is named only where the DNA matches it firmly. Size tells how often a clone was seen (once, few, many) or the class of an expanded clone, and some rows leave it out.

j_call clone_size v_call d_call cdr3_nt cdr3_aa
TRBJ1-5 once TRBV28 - TGTGCCAGCAGTCCGAGGTTCTCGGGCAATCAGCCCCAGCGTTTT CASSPRFSGNQPQRF
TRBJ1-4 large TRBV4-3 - TGCGCCAGCAGCCAAGCCCCACCTGGGGGGGGGTCGGAAAAACTGTTTTTT CASSQAPPGGGSEKLFF
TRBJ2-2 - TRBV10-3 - TGTGCCATCAAAGCCAACACCGGGGAGCTGTTTTTT CAIKANTGELFF
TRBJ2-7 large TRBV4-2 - TGTGCCAGCAGCCGTAGCCGGGTTGTCTCCTACGAGCAGTACTTC CASSRSRVVSYEQYF
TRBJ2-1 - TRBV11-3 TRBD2 TGTGCCAGCAGCTTAAAGGGGGCGGGAGGGGGGTTTGGTAATGAGCAGTTCTTC CASSLKGAGGGFGNEQFF
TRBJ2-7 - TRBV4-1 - TGCGCCAGCAGCCAAGATTGGGCAGGAGGGATCGAGCAGTACTTC CASSQDWAGGIEQYF
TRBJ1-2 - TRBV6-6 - TGTGCCAGCAGTAAGGGGTGGGCGGGCTACACCTTC CASSKGWAGYTF
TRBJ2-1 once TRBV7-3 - TGTGCCAGCAGCTTAATGGCCTTGTCTGAGCAGTTCTTC CASSLMALSEQFF
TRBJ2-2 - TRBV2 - TGTGCCAGCAGAGGACTGAACACCGGGGAGCTGTTTTTT CASRGLNTGELFF
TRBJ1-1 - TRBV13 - TGTGCCAGCAGCTTTGCGAGCACTGAAGCTTTCTTT CASSFASTEAFF
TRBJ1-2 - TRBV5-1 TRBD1 TGCGCCAGCAGCCCGGACAGGCTAAACTATGGCTACACCTTC CASSPDRLNYGYTF
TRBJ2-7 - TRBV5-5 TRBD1 TGTGCCAGCAGCGTGACAGGGAAAGCCTACGAGCAGTACTTC CASSVTGKAYEQYF
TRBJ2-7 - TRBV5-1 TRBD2 TGCGCCAGCAGCCAAGGACTAGACGAGCAGTACTTC CASSQGLDEQYF
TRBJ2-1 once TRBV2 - TGTGCCAGCAACCAAGACTGGAATTTCTACAATGAGCAGTTCTTC CASNQDWNFYNEQFF
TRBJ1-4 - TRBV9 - TGTGCCAGCAGCGTAGGACAGTTTGCAACTAATGAAAAACTGTTTTTT CASSVGQFATNEKLFF
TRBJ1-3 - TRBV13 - TGTGCCAGCAGCTCGACAGGACATATCTCTGGAAACACCATATATTTT CASSSTGHISGNTIYF
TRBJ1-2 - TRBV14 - TGTGCCAGCAGCCACGACAGCGTCCTCTATGGCTACACCTTC CASSHDSVLYGYTF
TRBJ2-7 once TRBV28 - TGTGCCAGCAGCCGCCCTGACACCTACGAGCAGTACTTC CASSRPDTYEQYF
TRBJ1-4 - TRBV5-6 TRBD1 TGTGCCAGCAGCTCTAGCAAACGGGGGACAGGGGCCGGAAAACTGTTTTTT CASSSSKRGTGAGKLFF
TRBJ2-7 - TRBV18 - TGTGCCAGCTCACCACCGGCTAACTACGAGCAGTACTTC CASSPPANYEQYF
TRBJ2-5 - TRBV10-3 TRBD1 TGTGCCATCAGCGCCCGGGACAGGGGTGAAGAGACCCAGTACTTC CAISARDRGEETQYF
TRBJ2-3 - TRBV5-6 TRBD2 TGTGCCAGCAGCTCTTTGAGCGGGGGGGCTGCAGATACGCAGTATTTT CASSSLSGGAADTQYF
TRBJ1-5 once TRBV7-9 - TGTGCCAGCAGCTTAGAGACCGGACAGATAAATCAGCCCCAGCATTTT CASSLETGQINQPQHF
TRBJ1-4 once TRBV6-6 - TGTGCCAGCAGCCGATTCGGGACGGTTAATGAAAAACTGTTTTTT CASSRFGTVNEKLFF
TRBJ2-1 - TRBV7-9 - TGTGCCAGCAGCCCTCCGATGCGACTAGATTATAGCAATGAGCAGTTCTTC CASSPPMRLDYSNEQFF
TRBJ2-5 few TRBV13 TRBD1 TGTGCCAGCAGCTTCAGAGGGGGCATCCAAGAGACCCAGTACTTC CASSFRGGIQETQYF
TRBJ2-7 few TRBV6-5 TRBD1 TGTGCCAGCAGTACAGGACAGGGAAGGCAGTACTTC CASSTGQGRQYF
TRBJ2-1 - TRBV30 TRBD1 TGTGCCTGGGAGCAGGGGGCGCTGAATGAGCAGTTCTTC CAWEQGALNEQFF
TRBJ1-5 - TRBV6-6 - TGTGCCAGCGTCAGGGACAGCAATCAGCCCCAGCATTTT CASVRDSNQPQHF
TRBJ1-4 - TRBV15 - TGTGCCACCAAACAGGGTGACACTAATGAAAAACTGTTTTTT CATKQGDTNEKLFF
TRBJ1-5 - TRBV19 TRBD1 TGTGCCAGCAGTACTTCAGGACAGGCAGATCAGCCCCAGCATTTT CASSTSGQADQPQHF
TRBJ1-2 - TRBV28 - TGTGCCAGCAGTCGGACAGATGGCTACACCTTC CASSRTDGYTF
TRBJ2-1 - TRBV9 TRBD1 TGTGCCAGCAGCGTTGGGTCGGGACAGTACAATGAGCAGTTCTTC CASSVGSGQYNEQFF
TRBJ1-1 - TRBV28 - TGTGCCAGCAGCCCCACAGGGCCCGGCACTGAAGCTTTCTTT CASSPTGPGTEAFF
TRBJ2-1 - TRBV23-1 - TGCGCCAGCAGTCAATCACGGGGAAAGCGATTGAATGAGCAGTTCTTC CASSQSRGKRLNEQFF
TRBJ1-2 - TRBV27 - TGTGCCAGCAGTCCCGACGGAGGATGGCCGAACTATGGCTACACCTTC CASSPDGGWPNYGYTF
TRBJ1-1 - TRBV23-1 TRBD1 TGCGCCAGCAGTCGGGCAAACAGGGGGGCTTTCTTT CASSRANRGAFF